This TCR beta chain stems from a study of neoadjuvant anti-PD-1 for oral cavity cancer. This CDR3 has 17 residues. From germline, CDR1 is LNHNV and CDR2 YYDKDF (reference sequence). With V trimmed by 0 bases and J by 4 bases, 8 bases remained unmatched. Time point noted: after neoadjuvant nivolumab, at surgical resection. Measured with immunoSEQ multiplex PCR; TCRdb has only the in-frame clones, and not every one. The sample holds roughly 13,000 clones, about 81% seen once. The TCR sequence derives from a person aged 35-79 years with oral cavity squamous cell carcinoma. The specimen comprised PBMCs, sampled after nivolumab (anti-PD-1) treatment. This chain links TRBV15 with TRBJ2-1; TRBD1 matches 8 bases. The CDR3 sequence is CATSRDHGTGPYNEQFF. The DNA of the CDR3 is TGTGCCACCAGCAGAGACCACGGGACAGGTCCTTACAATGAGCAGTTCTTC.